Described below is a single T cell receptor (beta chain) sequence and its context. Stated time point: patch test 1, 2 weeks after DPC sensitization. Documented treatment: therapeutic diphenylcyclopropenone sensitization with weekly scalp DPC. These data belong to a study of human T cells and chemical hapten exposure. The CDR3 loop spans 14 amino acids. CDR1 and CDR2 from the germline V gene are SGHAT and FQNNGV. V shed 5 bases and J shed 2 bases, with 11 bases lying between them. Unique molecular identifiers were attached to individual cDNA molecules during library preparation. TCRdb passed the RACE reads through MiXCR, listing each CDR3 protein once. This repertoire shows roughly 200,000 distinct CDR3 sequences, around 24% found once; its top ten account for about 6.7%.

The source was whole blood, collected in connection with sensitization to the hapten diphenylcyclopropenone (DPC). This sequence joins TRBV11-2 and TRBJ2-3, with D unclear. The receptor comes from a woman aged 50 to 60 with alopecia areata. Some clones in this sample may be carry-over from other donors' samples. The CDR3 nucleotides are TGTGCCAGCAGCCGCTGGACCACCACAGATACGCAGTATTTT. It translates to CASSRWTTTDTQYF.